This T cell receptor (beta chain) came from a study of CD8+ T cells in alopecia areata. RNA extraction was followed by reverse transcription into cDNA, which acted as the sequencing template. Some clones are missing from TCRdb's copy, which holds only in-frame ones; the method was immunoSEQ multiplex PCR. The sample consists of roughly 180,000 clones, more than 55% of them appearing once. Treatment defined: oral pan-JAK inhibitor, 5-10 mg twice daily. The V gene's germline CDR1 is MGHDK and CDR2 SYGVNS. CDR3 size: 17 residues. Losses at the gene ends were 8 bases for V and 6 bases for J; bases not matched to a gene: 18.

The gene calls are TRBV25-1 and TRBJ1-5; 8 nucleotides line up with TRBD1. The clonotype was recovered from a human donor with alopecia areata. Sample: CD4+ T cells sorted from blood, taken at week 4, from a patient treated with tofacitinib. In nucleotides, the CDR3 is TGTGCCAGCGCCGAACGGCGGGCGACAGGGGACGCTCAGCCCCAGCATTTT. This encodes CASAERRATGDAQPQHF.